The sequence of this TCR beta chain was determined in a study of cytomegalovirus exposure and HLA in healthy donors (dated by TCRdb to 2017 to 2019). About the investigation overall: An earlier analysis of a few hundred of the donors reported about 300 Gb of sequence data and 117 million unique TCR beta sequences obtained from about 179 million T cells. Genome-wide SNP genotypes for about 55% of the roughly 670 donors were used in a later genetic analysis, which treated that subset as a discovery cohort. The number of donors typed differed by locus, with about 629-630 for A, B, C, DRB1 and DQB1, roughly 520 for DQA1, 606 for DPA1, and some 440 for DPB1. The study used immunosequencing to profile the T cell repertoires of more than 650 subjects and linked those repertoires to cytomegalovirus serostatus. An early release covering more than 500 HLA-typed donors comprised about 320 gigabases of sequencing data and around 85 million unique TCR sequences. Because of strong linkage in the cohort, a few DR-DQ haplotypes were treated as single units for association and clustering. To predict cytomegalovirus infection status, the study combined high-throughput TCR immunosequencing, statistical association of individual TCRs with disease status, and machine learning. The later analysis used no new phenotypic data to find candidate immune exposures, relying instead on TCR beta sequences and their occurrence across donors. Among about 360 genotyped donors of the cohort, an average of approximately 250,000 unique TCR beta nucleotide sequences were sequenced per donor, roughly a sixth of them non-productive. The genetic ancestry cluster associated with self-reported Caucasian donors included about 84% of the 300 to 450 genotyped donors. Besides the first cohort of about 730 subjects, a separate validation cohort made up of 120 different subjects was used. The aim of the study was to test whether cataloging public T cell receptors could identify signatures of past pathogen exposure. HLA typing covered class I and class II loci at four-digit resolution. An earlier analysis of roughly 580 of the donors used high-throughput TCR beta sequencing to judge whether each TCR beta V gene segment behaved as functional or pseudogenic. Every repertoire in the discovery cohort had been generated on one and the same sequencing platform. A later analysis re-analyzed previously published TCR beta repertoires from 500 to 700 donors and added high-resolution HLA genotyping to study TCR occurrence patterns. Alongside the repertoire data, information on donor age, sex, ethnicity and CMV serostatus was compiled. Overall study outcomes, separate from this receptor: The classifier was reported to diagnose cytomegalovirus status with high specificity and sensitivity in both the original and validation cohorts. Because the 87-base-pair reads could not distinguish some IMGT-functional V segments, including TRBV6-2 and TRBV6-3, those segments were excluded. According to a later analysis, TCR association rates differed among HLA loci, with DRB1 alleles showing the most associated TCRs and HLA-C alleles showing the fewest. CMV serostatus was the only immune exposure information available for the cohort. The earlier analysis of nearly 600 of the donors excluded roughly 16 rarely observed V segments, including chromosome 9 orphons, because counts were too low. A further reported finding was that TCR beta sequences accurately predicted the HLA-A and HLA-B alleles for most subjects in the first cohort. Specific HLA alleles were associated with some 15,000 TCR beta sequences at a false discovery rate of 0.05 in a later analysis. Correlated functional status among segregating V segments might reflect linkage disequilibrium, but an unknown experimental factor could not be ruled out. According to a later analysis, parvovirus B19, influenza, CMV and Epstein-Barr virus appeared linked to several top co-occurrence clusters. In vitro tests confirmed that three of the cytomegalovirus-associated TCR beta chains recognize cytomegalovirus antigens. A total of 150 to 200 TCR beta chains were listed by the study as associated with cytomegalovirus. Across donors, most TCR sequences were observed very rarely, whereas some public TCRs were present in many individuals. The presence/absence analyses assumed that sequencing depth was roughly uniform across donors, and that assumption may not be true. Only TCR beta chains were sequenced in this cohort, and the absence of alpha or paired-chain data limited detectable features. Assigning TCR associations to individual alleles was difficult when HLA alleles, especially DR and DQ, strongly co-occurred. A later genetic analysis reported fewer N-insertions in productive TCRs among donors in an Asian-associated ancestry cluster than the roughly 700-donor mean. Because HLA typing was unavailable for some donors at each locus, only the typed subset was used in association tests. In an earlier analysis of approximately 590 of the donors, most TCR beta V segments appeared in productive rearrangements about 87% or about 30% of the time, broadly matching IMGT annotations. A later analysis found that most CMV-associated TCR beta chains appeared HLA-restricted, with HLA associations seemingly driven largely by CMV exposure. The authors suggested that the approach could potentially be generalized to other disease states and immunological phenotypes. A later genetic analysis associated a missense DCLRE1C variant with V-gene and J-gene trimming of TCR beta chains, and an independent cohort replicated the association. A later analysis found that HLA-associated TCR beta chains were more clonally expanded and had lower generation probabilities than equally common non-associated chains. A group of highly shared sequence variants was considered likely to be a technical artifact of the sequencing pipeline.

In total, roughly 710 healthy bone marrow donors made up the cohort. All cohort members were sampled while nominally healthy, although unrecorded immune exposures were likely present. The donor tested CMV seronegative, placing the donor among the 350 or so seronegative members of the cohort. A peripheral blood sample was collected from each donor, and TCR beta sequencing was performed on peripheral blood mononuclear cells. Genomic DNA extraction from the blood cell samples was performed with the Qiagen DNeasy Blood Extraction Kit. Comment on this clone: The antigen it binds to is not known. No base quality information exists; no much larger clone differs at one position.

Its CDR3 holds 12 amino acids, cysteine through phenylalanine. Of the read, only the CDR3 DNA is kept; its 36 bases are in frame from base 1. For CDR1 and CDR2, the germline V gene lists MNHEY and SVGAGI. Germline trimming: 0 bases from V, 13 bases from J; junction bases outside gene matches: 5. Library generation was performed with the immunoSEQ multiplex PCR assay. For the multiplex PCR, a mixture combining 60 forward primers for TCR Vbeta segments and 13 reverse primers for TCR Jbeta segments was used. The CDR3 region of rearranged TCR beta genes was amplified from genomic DNA with a multiplex PCR assay. On the Illumina HiSeq System, the amplified TCR beta libraries were sequenced as 87-base-pair reads. Per the authors' processing: Across the 670 or so repertoires, a later analysis counted tens of millions of unique TCR beta chains, 9 million to 14 million of which were shared by at least two donors. To remove PCR and sequencing errors, raw reads were error-corrected and collapsed into unique sequences using a nearest-neighbor algorithm that merged closely related sequences. To assign V, D and J gene segments, CDR3 sequences were aligned to IMGT reference sequences. Each retained sequence needed at least a six-nucleotide match to both a V gene segment and a J gene segment. A rearrangement was called productive if the CDR3 had no stop codons and remained in frame with V and J, and every other rearrangement was called non-productive. CDR3 was defined by IMGT convention, running from the second conserved V-encoded cysteine to the conserved J-encoded phenylalanine. In an earlier analysis of around 600 of the donors, sequences lacking an unambiguous match to a single V gene segment were excluded. In an earlier analysis of roughly 500 of the donors, V segments were called functional above 56.7% productive rearrangements and were called segregating when the between-donor standard deviation exceeded 5%. A statistical classification framework was developed to diagnose cytomegalovirus status using the catalog of TCR beta chain sequences. A later analysis assigned V and J genes by comparing TCR nucleotide sequences with IMGT/GENE-DB human TR gene sequences. The TCRdist pipeline was used in a later analysis to assign CDR3 sequences and most-parsimonious VDJ recombination scenarios. In a later analysis, every TCR beta chain was defined by the combination of its CDR3 amino acid sequence and its V-gene family, and reads without a unique V-gene family were dropped. To address suspected cross-contamination and a sequencing artifact, a later analysis removed a few hundred highly shared, low-generation-probability nucleotide sequences. In a later analysis, a clonal expansion index was calculated for each public chain from normalized within-repertoire ranks of inferred template counts. In a later analysis, generation probabilities were computed with a VDJ recombination model fitted to out-of-frame rearrangements, and the resulting probabilities were checked against IGoR. Hypergeometric tests were used in a later analysis to score TCR-TCR, TCR-HLA and TCR-CMV co-occurrence, with a repertoire-size bias correction applied to the TCR pairs. A later analysis estimated false discovery rates by permuting HLA or CMV assignments 20 times. A later analysis grouped co-occurring TCRs with DBSCAN, adding TCRdist sequence similarity when clustering within HLA-allele-positive subsets. For co-occurrence clustering, repertoires with fewer than 30,000 or more than 120,000 public chains were excluded, along with roughly 5 repertoires with anomalous nucleotide sharing. As stored in TCRdb, this immuneACCESS dataset retains in-frame rearrangements with V and J assigned. A fraction of the clones does not appear; measured against another copy, unresolved V genes explain less than half of the discrepancy, and the remainder lacks a known reason. Clone size and V and J calls were adopted from that table, with D and trimming inferred from the DNA. For this sample the table gives around 65,000 clones, of which roughly 60% were detected only once. The ten most abundant clones make up around 2.8% of the sample.

The specimen sequenced was PBMCs. The receptor was derived from a man aged 25 to 40 in good health and CMV-seronegative. This receptor chain uses TRBV6-5 and TRBJ2-7, and TRBD1 matches 8 of the central bases. CDR3 reads: CASSYSGTGLYF. The sequenced DNA is TGTGCCAGCAGTTACTCCGGGACAGGCCTTTACTTC.